The rows below give T cell receptor beta chains drawn from one sample of a study of blood T cells in healthy people across ages. TCRdb re-derived calls from the 5' RACE reads in MiXCR, one entry per CDR3 protein. The table has around 970,000 distinct CDR3 sequences, 45% to 60% seen once. The sequenced sample was blood. The receptors were gathered from a woman aged 60-70 years in good health. Both conserved end residues are part of each CDR3. Fields, in order: clone size, V gene, D gene, J gene, CDR3 protein, CDR3 DNA. A D gene is named only where the DNA matches it firmly. Not every row has a clone size; where given, it reads once, few, many or a size class.

>few|TRBV7-9|TRBD2|TRBJ2-7
CASSLNPAGGHEQYF
TGTGCCAGCAGCTTAAATCCAGCGGGAGGCCACGAGCAGTACTTC
>NA|TRBV28|TRBD1|TRBJ2-1
CASSDPRDRIDPYNEQFF
TGTGCCAGCAGTGACCCCCGGGACAGAATTGATCCCTACAATGAGCAGTTCTTC
>NA|TRBV27|NA|TRBJ2-7
CATQLGRGGYEQYF
TGTGCCACTCAACTGGGAAGGGGAGGCTACGAGCAGTACTTC
>NA|TRBV5-1|TRBD1|TRBJ2-2
CASSAGTGNTGELFF
TGCGCCAGCAGCGCCGGGACAGGGAACACCGGGGAGCTGTTTTTT
>NA|TRBV7-2|TRBD2|TRBJ2-1
CASSLDSSGGHNEQFF
TGTGCCAGCAGCTTAGATAGTAGCGGGGGCCACAATGAGCAGTTCTTC
>NA|TRBV9|NA|TRBJ2-3
CASSVGAFRSGTDTQYF
TGTGCCAGCAGCGTAGGGGCTTTTCGTAGCGGAACAGATACGCAGTATTTT
>NA|TRBV20-1|TRBD1|TRBJ2-7
CSAPSPGQGTGYEQYF
TGCAGTGCGCCTTCCCCGGGACAGGGGACCGGCTACGAGCAGTACTTC
>NA|TRBV29-1|TRBD2|TRBJ2-1
CSVERGSGREQFF
TGCAGCGTTGAACGCGGGAGCGGGCGTGAGCAGTTCTTC
>NA|TRBV6-2/TRBV6-3|NA|TRBJ2-5
CASSYSRYKGPQETQYF
TGTGCCAGCAGTTACTCGCGCTACAAAGGGCCACAAGAGACCCAGTACTTC
>NA|TRBV7-6|NA|TRBJ2-7
CASSLAVGPGGNEQYF
TGTGCCAGCAGCTTAGCTGTTGGGCCAGGGGGGAACGAGCAGTACTTC
>NA|TRBV11-3|TRBD1|TRBJ2-7
CASSVRTGGPYEQYF
TGTGCCAGCAGCGTACGGACAGGAGGACCCTACGAGCAGTACTTC
>few|TRBV6-6|TRBD1|TRBJ2-7
CASRLGQAYEQYF
TGTGCCAGCAGACTGGGACAGGCCTACGAGCAGTACTTC
>NA|TRBV12-5|NA|TRBJ2-7
CASGQGDNEQYF
TGTGCTAGTGGACAGGGTGACAATGAGCAGTACTTC
>NA|TRBV20-1|NA|TRBJ1-1
CSARVQTNTEAFF
TGCAGTGCTAGAGTGCAGACGAACACTGAAGCTTTCTTT
>few|TRBV28|NA|TRBJ2-7
CASSPLAPPYEQYF
TGTGCCAGCAGCCCTCTAGCGCCGCCCTACGAGCAGTACTTC
>NA|TRBV28|NA|TRBJ2-5
CASSPIPRGLGETQYF
TGTGCCAGCAGTCCCATCCCCAGGGGCCTCGGTGAGACCCAGTACTTC
>NA|TRBV12-3/TRBV12-4|TRBD2|TRBJ2-7
CASSPPVGRENNEQYF
TGTGCCAGCAGTCCCCCGGTAGGGCGGGAGAACAATGAGCAGTACTTC
>NA|TRBV27|NA|TRBJ2-5
CASSLSLAGQETQYF
TGTGCCAGCAGTTTATCGCTGGCAGGCCAGGAGACCCAGTACTTC
>NA|TRBV6-1|NA|TRBJ2-5
CASSVRREWSLWRVETQYF
TGTGCCAGCAGTGTGAGGAGGGAGTGGTCACTATGGAGGGTAGAGACCCAGTACTTC
>NA|TRBV20-1|TRBD2|TRBJ2-7
CSASGLGADEQYF
TGCAGTGCTAGCGGACTAGGAGCCGACGAGCAGTACTTC
>once|TRBV15|NA|TRBJ2-5
CATSRKAETEQYF
TGTGCCACCAGCAGAAAGGCAGAAACTGAGCAGTACTTC
>NA|TRBV9|NA|TRBJ2-3
CASSVNPRDRSNTQYF
TGTGCCAGCAGCGTAAATCCACGGGACCGCAGCAATACGCAGTATTTT
>NA|TRBV7-2|TRBD2|TRBJ2-3
CASGQGTGGDTQYF
TGTGCCAGCGGGCAAGGAACCGGGGGGGATACGCAGTATTTT
>few|TRBV7-2|NA|TRBJ2-7
CASSLAPSVSYEQYF
TGTGCCAGCAGCTTAGCCCCTAGCGTGAGCTACGAGCAGTACTTC
>few|TRBV28|NA|TRBJ2-7
CASTGFFHNEQYF
TGTGCCAGTACAGGGTTTTTCCACAATGAGCAGTACTTC
>NA|TRBV30|TRBD2|TRBJ2-3
CAWSSPGTSGRTDTQYF
TGTGCCTGGAGTTCCCCGGGGACTAGCGGGAGAACAGATACGCAGTATTTT
>NA|TRBV10-2|NA|TRBJ2-7
CASSESLLVYEQYF
TGCGCCAGCAGTGAGAGTCTTCTAGTCTACGAGCAGTACTTC
>few|TRBV25-1|NA|TRBJ2-7
CASSGRGPFSYEQYF
TGTGCCAGCAGTGGCAGGGGCCCTTTCTCCTACGAGCAGTACTTC
>NA|TRBV28|TRBD2|TRBJ2-1
CASTNSGIYNEQFF
TGTGCCAGCACCAATAGCGGGATCTACAATGAGCAGTTCTTC
>NA|TRBV7-2|NA|TRBJ2-7
CASSPAVEQYF
TGTGCCAGCAGCCCCGCAGTCGAGCAGTACTTC
>NA|TRBV9|TRBD1|TRBJ1-4
CASSFGQGINEKLFF
TGTGCCAGCAGCTTCGGACAGGGAATCAATGAAAAACTGTTTTTT
>few|TRBV20-1|NA|TRBJ1-4
CSASGTEKLFF
TGCAGTGCTTCCGGGACAGAAAAACTGTTTTTT
>NA|TRBV5-6|NA|TRBJ2-7
CASSLFFGQGPYEQYF
TGTGCCAGCAGCTTGTTTTTTGGGCAGGGGCCCTACGAGCAGTACTTC
>NA|TRBV7-2|TRBD1|TRBJ2-7
CASSSRQGPAYEQYF
TGTGCCAGCAGCTCTCGACAGGGTCCTGCCTACGAGCAGTACTTC
>NA|TRBV5-1|TRBD1|TRBJ1-1
CASSQTTGMNTEAFF
TGCGCCAGCAGCCAAACGACAGGGATGAACACTGAAGCTTTCTTT
>NA|TRBV7-2|NA|TRBJ2-7
CTSSPYPVYEQYF
TGCACCAGCAGCCCATATCCAGTGTACGAGCAGTACTTC
>few|TRBV28|NA|TRBJ2-7
CASSPKQGLSYEQYF
TGTGCCAGCAGTCCAAAACAGGGCCTCTCCTACGAGCAGTACTTC
>NA|TRBV5-5|TRBD2|TRBJ2-7
CASSHTSGIGSEQYF
TGTGCCAGCAGCCACACTAGCGGGATCGGGAGTGAGCAGTACTTC
>NA|TRBV28|TRBD1|TRBJ2-1
CASSPPGQGDNEQFF
TGTGCCAGCAGCCCCCCGGGACAGGGAGACAATGAGCAGTTCTTC
>few|TRBV4-1|NA|TRBJ2-7
CASSQVGLLVYEQYF
TGCGCCAGCAGCCAGGTCGGGCTACTAGTCTACGAGCAGTACTTC
>many|TRBV24-1|TRBD2|TRBJ2-1
CATSGPGTSGYNEQFF
TGTGCCACCAGTGGTCCCGGGACTAGCGGCTACAATGAGCAGTTCTTC
>once|TRBV7-2|NA|TRBJ2-1
CASSQAEPNKQFF
TGTGCCAGCAGCCAAGCGGAACCGAACAAGCAGTTCTTC
>NA|TRBV15|TRBD2|TRBJ2-5
CATSRDGGGQETQYF
TGTGCCACCAGCAGAGATGGCGGGGGCCAAGAGACCCAGTACTTC
>NA|TRBV7-9|TRBD2|TRBJ2-7
CASSPAAGEDEQYF
TGTGCCAGCAGCCCAGCGGCGGGAGAGGACGAGCAGTACTTC
>few|TRBV5-1|NA|TRBJ2-1
CASSPPAVNEQFF
TGCGCCAGCAGTCCTCCTGCCGTGAATGAGCAGTTCTTC
>NA|TRBV28|TRBD1|TRBJ2-4
CASSSGTEVNIQYF
TGTGCCAGCAGTTCCGGGACAGAAGTTAACATTCAGTACTTC
>NA|TRBV6-1|TRBD1|TRBJ2-7
CASGRDRGFREQYF
TGTGCCAGCGGTAGGGACAGGGGGTTTAGGGAGCAGTACTTC
>NA|TRBV28|TRBD2|TRBJ2-3
CASSLVGGRNPDTQYF
TGTGCCAGCAGTTTGGTAGGCGGGAGGAATCCAGATACGCAGTATTTT
>NA|TRBV28|NA|TRBJ2-3
CASRLRGDTQYF
TGTGCCAGCAGGCTAAGGGGAGATACGCAGTATTTT
>NA|TRBV29-1|NA|TRBJ1-2
CSVVLNRVEGYTF
TGCAGCGTTGTCCTGAACAGGGTCGAAGGCTACACCTTC
>NA|TRBV28|NA|TRBJ2-2
CASSLRGYGDTGELFF
TGTGCCAGCAGTTTAAGGGGCTACGGGGATACCGGGGAGCTGTTTTTT
>NA|TRBV7-9|TRBD1|TRBJ2-7
CASSFWDSSSYEQYF
TGTGCCAGCAGCTTCTGGGACAGCAGCTCCTACGAGCAGTACTTC